This T cell receptor beta chain was captured by sequencing in a study of blood T cells in healthy people across ages. Regarding the study as a whole: Because donor CMV status was unknown, expanded clonotype changes were possibly confounded. Researchers report that TCR beta diversity correlated strongly with naive T cell percentage. The study found more naive CD4+ cells and higher diversity in long-lived than aged donors.

Through a sample-barcoded 5' primer and a J-beta primer mix, a second PCR was run for roughly 7 to 12 cycles. TCRdb ran MiXCR on the 5' RACE reads and lists one entry per CDR3 protein. There are some 1,000,000 distinct CDR3 sequences in the sample; under 30% occur only once, and about 0.69% lies in the top ten. This clonotype came up a few times. The antigen is unknown. A junction end diverges from the germline sequence, so it may reflect a read error. CDR1 and CDR2 (germline): SGHAT, FQNNGV. There are 14 residues in the CDR3. The same data also contributed to another study, on T cells of mothers and their children. That publication notes: Each child gave 2.5 million to 3.5 million TCR beta CDR3 reads (each mother, over 9 million).

The sample comprised blood. The J gene is TRBJ2-5, the V gene TRBV11-2; D not resolved. The J call may not be correct, given that the DNA end is closer to TRBJ2-1. This clonotype originated in a girl aged 2-10 years in good health. CDR3 nucleotide sequence: TGTGTCAGCAGCTTAAACGGAAAATACAATGAGCAGTTCTTC. It yields the protein CVSSLNGKYNEQFF.